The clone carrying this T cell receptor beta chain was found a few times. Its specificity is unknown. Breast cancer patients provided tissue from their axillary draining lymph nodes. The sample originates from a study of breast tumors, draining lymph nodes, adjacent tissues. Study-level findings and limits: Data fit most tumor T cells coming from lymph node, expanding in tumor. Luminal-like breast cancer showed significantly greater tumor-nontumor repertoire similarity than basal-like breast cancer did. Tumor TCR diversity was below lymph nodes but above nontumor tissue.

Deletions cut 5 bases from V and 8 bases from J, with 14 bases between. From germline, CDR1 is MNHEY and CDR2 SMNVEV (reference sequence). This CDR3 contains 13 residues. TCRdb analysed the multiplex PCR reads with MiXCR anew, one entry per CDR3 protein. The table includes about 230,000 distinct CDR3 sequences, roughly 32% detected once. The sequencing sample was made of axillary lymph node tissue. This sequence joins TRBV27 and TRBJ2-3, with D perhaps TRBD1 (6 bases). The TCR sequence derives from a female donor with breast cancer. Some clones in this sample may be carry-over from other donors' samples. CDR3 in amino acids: CASSITGHSTQYF. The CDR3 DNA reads TGTGCCAGCAGTATAACAGGGCATAGTACGCAGTATTTT.